This TCR beta chain comes out of a study of blood T cell repertoires in COVID-19. Study overall: The samples span acute and convalescent COVID-19 from the United States, Italy and Spain. T cells, B-cell-depleted T cells, or PBMCs provided the cDNA or gDNA that served as material.

Study processing details: Amplification from reference gene primers served as the basis for estimated nucleated cell counts. Sequencing was performed with immunoSEQ multiplex PCR; in TCRdb, only in-frame clones are kept and a portion is missing. D and trimming were read from the DNA, whereas the V and J calls and clone size are those reported in that table. Of some 150,000 clones listed, roughly 79% are singletons. This CDR3 has 12 residues. Germline loops: CDR1 GTSNPN, CDR2 SVGIG (reference sequence). V lost 4 bases to trimming and J lost 7 bases, with 8 bases between them. This clone has a single count.

The genes are TRBV30 and TRBJ1-6; a possible D gene is TRBD1 (6 bases). The sample consisted of peripheral blood. The TCR originated in a human donor with acute or convalescent COVID-19. The donor label of this sample is uncertain. CDR3: CAWNRVNSPLHF. CDR3 sequence (DNA): TGTGCCTGGAACAGGGTGAATTCACCCCTCCACTTT.